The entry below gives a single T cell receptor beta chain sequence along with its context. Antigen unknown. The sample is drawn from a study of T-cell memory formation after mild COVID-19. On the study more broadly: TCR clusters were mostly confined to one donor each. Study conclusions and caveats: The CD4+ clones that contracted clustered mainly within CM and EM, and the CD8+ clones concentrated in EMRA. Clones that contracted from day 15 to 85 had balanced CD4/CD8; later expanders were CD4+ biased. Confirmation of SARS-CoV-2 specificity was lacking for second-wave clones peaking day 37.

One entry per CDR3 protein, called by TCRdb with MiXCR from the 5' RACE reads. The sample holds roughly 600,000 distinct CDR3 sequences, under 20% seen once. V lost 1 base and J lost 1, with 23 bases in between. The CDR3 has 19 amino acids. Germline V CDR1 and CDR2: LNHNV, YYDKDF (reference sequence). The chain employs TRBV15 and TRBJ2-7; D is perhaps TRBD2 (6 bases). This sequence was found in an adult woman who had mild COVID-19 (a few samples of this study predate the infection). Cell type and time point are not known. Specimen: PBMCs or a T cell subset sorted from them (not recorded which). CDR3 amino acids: CATSRAGLGGVGKSYEQYF. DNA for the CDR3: TGTGCCACCAGCAGAGCTGGGCTGGGCGGGGTCGGAAAGTCCTACGAGCAGTACTTC. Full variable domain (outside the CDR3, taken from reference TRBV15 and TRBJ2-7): DAMVIQNPRYQVTQFGKPVTLSCSQTLNHNVMYWYQQKSSQAPKLLFHYYDKDFNNEADTPDNFQSRRPNTSFCFLDIRSPGLGDTAMYLCATSRAGLGGVGKSYEQYFGPGTRLTVT.